This is a list of T cell receptor beta chains from one sample in a study of blood T cell repertoires in COVID-19. Data came from immunoSEQ multiplex PCR; TCRdb stores just in-frame clones and leaves some out. The sample consists of some 240,000 clones, about 80% of them appearing once. The sample consisted of PBMCs or T cells enriched from blood (not recorded which). These receptors were obtained from a man aged 50 to 60 who had recovered from COVID-19. Each CDR3 is given with its conserved first and last residue. D genes are given only for firm matches. Clone size is not always given. Where it is, it says once, few, many or a class for expanded clones.

clone size	CDR3 length	V gene	J gene	D gene	CDR3 DNA	CDR3 protein
.	16	TRBV19	TRBJ1-5	TRBD1	TGTGCCAGTAGTATGAGATCGGGACAGGGAAGGCAGCCCCAGCATTTT	CASSMRSGQGRQPQHF
.	14	TRBV6-5	TRBJ2-4	TRBD1	TGTGCCAGCAGCGAGGGACAGGTTGAAAACATTCAGTACTTC	CASSEGQVENIQYF
.	16	TRBV25-1	TRBJ1-3	.	TGTGCCAGCAGTGAAGGGCCAGCCCTAACCGGTGGCACCATATATTTT	CASSEGPALTGGTIYF
.	14	TRBV25-1	TRBJ1-2	.	TGTGCCAGCAACACAGGGCTAAGTAACTATGGCTACACCTTC	CASNTGLSNYGYTF
.	17	TRBV18	TRBJ2-3	TRBD2	TGTGCCAGCTCACCACGAGCTCTAGCGGGAGTAGGGGATACGCAGTATTTT	CASSPRALAGVGDTQYF
.	12	TRBV24-1	TRBJ2-2	.	TGTGCCACCAGGCAGGCCACCGGGGAGCTGTTTTTT	CATRQATGELFF
.	14	TRBV12-5	TRBJ2-2	TRBD1	TGTGCTAGTGGTTTGGGACAGGGCACCGGGGAGCTGTTTTTT	CASGLGQGTGELFF
.	15	TRBV9	TRBJ1-5	.	TGTGCCAGCAGCGTAGGGAGGGGTAACAATCAGCCCCAGCATTTT	CASSVGRGNNQPQHF
once	14	TRBV14	TRBJ2-5	.	TGTGCCAGCAGCCAAGAGGGAGGAGTGGAGACCCAGTACTTC	CASSQEGGVETQYF
.	15	TRBV19	TRBJ1-6	.	TGTGCCAGTAGTACGGCTAACAGTTGGAATTCACCCCTCCACTTT	CASSTANSWNSPLHF
.	15	TRBV4-3	TRBJ1-4	.	TGCGCCAGCAGCCAAAGGGGAGGGCTTAATGAAAAACTGTTTTTT	CASSQRGGLNEKLFF
few	15	TRBV29-1	TRBJ1-5	.	TGCAGCGTATTTTTGGGAGGGGGGAGGAATCAGCCCCAGCATTTT	CSVFLGGGRNQPQHF
.	15	TRBV6-5	TRBJ2-1	TRBD1	TGTGCCAGCAGCTTCGGGACAGGGGCCTACAATGAGCAGTTCTTC	CASSFGTGAYNEQFF
.	14	TRBV7-8	TRBJ1-3	.	TGTGCCAGCAGCCAGAGCCCGTCTGGAAACACCATATATTTT	CASSQSPSGNTIYF
.	15	TRBV7-3	TRBJ2-1	TRBD2	TGTGCCAGCAGCCACACTCGCGGGAGGGCCCACGAGCAGTTCTTC	CASSHTRGRAHEQFF
.	10	TRBV29-1	TRBJ1-2	.	TGCAGCGCCCTCGGACAGTCCTACACCTTC	CSALGQSYTF
.	13	TRBV10-3	TRBJ2-2	.	TGTGCCATCAGTGCGGAGGTCACCGGGGAGCTGTTTTTT	CAISAEVTGELFF
.	13	TRBV19	TRBJ1-1	.	TGTGCCAGTAGTATAGTGGGCCTCCCGGCGGCTTTCTTT	CASSIVGLPAAFF
.	16	TRBV5-6	TRBJ1-6	.	TGTGCCAGCAGCTTCGGACAGAGCTCCTATAATTCACCCCTCCACTTT	CASSFGQSSYNSPLHF
once	15	TRBV19	TRBJ1-1	.	TGTGCCAGTAGTTCGGGACTGAGGCTGAACACTGAAGCTTTCTTT	CASSSGLRLNTEAFF
.	15	TRBV11-2	TRBJ1-1	.	TGTGCCAGCAGCCCGATAGTGGCGGCGAACACTGAAGCTTTCTTT	CASSPIVAANTEAFF
once	16	TRBV5-4	TRBJ1-1	TRBD1	TGTGCCAGCAGCTTGGTGCTAGGACAGGGTTCGGCCAAAGCTTTCTTT	CASSLVLGQGSAKAFF
.	18	TRBV4-3	TRBJ2-1	TRBD1	TGCGCCAGCAGCGAAGAACCCCCGGGACAGGGTCGTGGCAATGAGCAGTTCTTC	CASSEEPPGQGRGNEQFF
.	19	TRBV18	TRBJ2-1	.	TGTGCCAGCCCCTGGACATGGAGGAGGTGGAGGGGCCTATACAATGAGCAGTTCTTC	CASPWTWRRWRGLYNEQFF
.	16	TRBV19	TRBJ2-6	.	TGTGCCAGTAGTTCCACGACAGGAACTGGGGCCAACGTCCTGACTTTC	CASSSTTGTGANVLTF
.	15	TRBV19	TRBJ2-5	.	TGTGCCAGTAGTATCTCTAACAGGGTTCAAGAGACCCAGTACTTC	CASSISNRVQETQYF
.	15	TRBV5-1	TRBJ2-3	TRBD2	TGCGCCAGCAGCTTGACTAGCGGGGGGGTAGATACGCAGTATTTT	CASSLTSGGVDTQYF
.	14	TRBV27	TRBJ2-7	TRBD1	TGTGCCAGCAGTTCCAGATTTCAGGGGGACGAGCAGTACTTC	CASSSRFQGDEQYF
few	15	TRBV7-8	TRBJ2-7	.	TGTGCCAGCAGCTTAGTGGGGGCAGGTTCCTACGAGCAGTACTTC	CASSLVGAGSYEQYF
.	19	TRBV10-1	TRBJ2-2	TRBD2	TGCGCCAGCAGCCCGGGACTAGCGGGAGGGGGCGGGCACACCGGGGAGCTGTTTTTT	CASSPGLAGGGGHTGELFF
.	16	TRBV4-2	TRBJ1-1	.	TGTGCCAGCAGCCTAAGCAGGCTCAGGGTCGGCACTGAAGCTTTCTTT	CASSLSRLRVGTEAFF
.	16	TRBV5-1	TRBJ2-6	.	TGCGCCAGCAGTCCGCTCGACATCTCTGGGGCCAACGTCCTGACTTTC	CASSPLDISGANVLTF
.	15	TRBV6-6	TRBJ1-5	TRBD1	TGTGCCAGCAGGTGGACAGGGGAAAAAGGTCAGCCCCAGCATTTT	CASRWTGEKGQPQHF
few	14	TRBV3-1/TRBV3-2	TRBJ1-2	.	TGTGCCAGCAGCCACCAGTCAGGGTTTGTGCGCTACACCTTC	CASSHQSGFVRYTF
.	13	TRBV27	TRBJ2-5	.	TGTGCCAGCAGACGAAGGGGTCAAGAGACCCAGTACTTC	CASRRRGQETQYF
once	16	TRBV5-1	TRBJ2-3	.	TGCGCCAGCAGCCCGAGAACGGGGGTGGGTACAGATACGCAGTATTTT	CASSPRTGVGTDTQYF
.	14	TRBV9	TRBJ1-4	.	TGTGCCAGCAGCGTAGGGCGGGGAAATGAAAAACTGTTTTTT	CASSVGRGNEKLFF
once	20	TRBV6-2/TRBV6-3	TRBJ2-4	TRBD1	TGTGCCAGCAGCCTAAACCCCGGGACAGGGGGTGAACTAGCCAAAAACATTCAGTACTTC	CASSLNPGTGGELAKNIQYF
many	13	TRBV7-2	TRBJ1-5	.	TGTGCCAGCAGTTCCCAGGGCTGGCAGCCCCAGCATTTT	CASSSQGWQPQHF
few	13	TRBV12-3/TRBV12-4	TRBJ1-6	.	TGTGCCAGCAGTTTAGACAGGGTTTCACCCCTCCACTTT	CASSLDRVSPLHF
.	15	TRBV7-9	TRBJ2-1	TRBD2	TGTGCCAGCAGCAAGCCGGGACTAGCGGTGAATGAGCAGTTCTTC	CASSKPGLAVNEQFF
few	12	TRBV6-6	TRBJ1-3	.	TGTGCCAGCAGTTACCCCCTCGGCACCATATATTTT	CASSYPLGTIYF
few	16	TRBV19	TRBJ2-1	TRBD2	TGTGCCAGTAGTTTCGGGACTAGCGGGGGTTACAATGAGCAGTTCTTC	CASSFGTSGGYNEQFF
.	14	TRBV19	TRBJ2-2	.	TGTGCCAGTAGTTCTGCAGGGTTTACCGGGGAGCTGTTTTTT	CASSSAGFTGELFF
.	13	TRBV12-3/TRBV12-4	TRBJ2-1	TRBD2	TGTGCCAGCAGTCTATGGACTAGTAATGAGCAGTTCTTC	CASSLWTSNEQFF
.	14	TRBV7-3	TRBJ2-2	.	TGTGCCAGCAGCTTAGCACTGAACACCGGGGAGCTGTTTTTT	CASSLALNTGELFF